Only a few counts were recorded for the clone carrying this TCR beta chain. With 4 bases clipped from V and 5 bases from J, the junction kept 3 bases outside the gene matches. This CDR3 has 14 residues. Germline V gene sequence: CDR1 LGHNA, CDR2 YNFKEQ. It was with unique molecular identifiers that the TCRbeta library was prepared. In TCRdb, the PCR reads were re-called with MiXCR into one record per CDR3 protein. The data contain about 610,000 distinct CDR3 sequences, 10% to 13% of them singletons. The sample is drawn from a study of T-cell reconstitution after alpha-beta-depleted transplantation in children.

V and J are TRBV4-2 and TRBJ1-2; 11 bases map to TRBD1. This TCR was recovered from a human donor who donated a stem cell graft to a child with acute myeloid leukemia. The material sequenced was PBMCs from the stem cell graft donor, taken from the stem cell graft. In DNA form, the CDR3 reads TGTGCCAGCAGCCCGGACAGGGGGCATTATGGCTACACCTTC. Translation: CASSPDRGHYGYTF.